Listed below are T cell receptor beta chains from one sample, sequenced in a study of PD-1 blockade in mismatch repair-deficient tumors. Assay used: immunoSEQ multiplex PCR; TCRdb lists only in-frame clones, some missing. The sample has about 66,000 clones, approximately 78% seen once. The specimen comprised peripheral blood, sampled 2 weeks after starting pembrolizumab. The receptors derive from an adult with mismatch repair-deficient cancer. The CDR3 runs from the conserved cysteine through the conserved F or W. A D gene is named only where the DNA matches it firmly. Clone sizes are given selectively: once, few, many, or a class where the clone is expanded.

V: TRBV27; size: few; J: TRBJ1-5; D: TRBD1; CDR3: CASSRQGDSNQPQHF; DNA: TGTGCCAGCTCTCGACAGGGTGATAGCAATCAGCCCCAGCATTTT
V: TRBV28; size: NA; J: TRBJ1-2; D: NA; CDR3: CASSLGGGYGYTF; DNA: TGTGCCAGCAGTTTGGGGGGAGGCTATGGCTACACCTTC
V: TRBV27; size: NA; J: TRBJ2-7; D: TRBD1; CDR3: CASSQGQEDRHEQYF; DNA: TGTGCCAGCAGTCAAGGACAGGAAGATCGGCACGAGCAGTACTTC
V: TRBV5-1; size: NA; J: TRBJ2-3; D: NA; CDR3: CASSSFRDLTDTQYF; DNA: TGCGCCAGCAGCTCATTCCGGGACCTCACAGATACGCAGTATTTT
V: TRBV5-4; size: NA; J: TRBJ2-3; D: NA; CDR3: CASSPDRPSTDTQYF; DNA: TGTGCCAGCAGCCCAGACAGGCCTAGCACAGATACGCAGTATTTT
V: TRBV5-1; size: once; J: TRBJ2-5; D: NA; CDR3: CASSLAVGAQETQYF; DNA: TGCGCCAGCAGCTTGGCCGTGGGGGCCCAAGAGACCCAGTACTTC
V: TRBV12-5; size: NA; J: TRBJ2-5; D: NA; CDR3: CASGLGGRGETQYF; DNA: TGTGCTAGTGGTTTGGGGGGGAGAGGAGAGACCCAGTACTTC
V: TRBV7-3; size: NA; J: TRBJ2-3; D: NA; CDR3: CASSRVGGVATDTQYF; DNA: TGTGCCAGCAGCCGAGTTGGGGGCGTTGCGACAGATACGCAGTATTTT
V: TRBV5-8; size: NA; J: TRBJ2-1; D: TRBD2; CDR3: CASSTMTSSNEQFF; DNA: TGTGCCAGCAGCACGATGACTAGCAGCAATGAGCAGTTCTTC
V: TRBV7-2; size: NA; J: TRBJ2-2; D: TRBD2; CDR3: CASSLSGARANTGELFF; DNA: TGTGCCAGCAGCTTAAGCGGGGCTAGGGCCAACACCGGGGAGCTGTTTTTT
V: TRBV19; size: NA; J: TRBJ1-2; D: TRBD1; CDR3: CASTSTGASNYGYTF; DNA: TGTGCCAGTACCTCGACAGGGGCCTCTAACTATGGCTACACCTTC
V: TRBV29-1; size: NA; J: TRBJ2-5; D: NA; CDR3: CSVELDRRKETQYF; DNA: TGCAGCGTTGAACTGGACAGACGAAAAGAGACCCAGTACTTC
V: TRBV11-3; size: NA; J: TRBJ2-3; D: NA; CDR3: CASSSTGRTDTQYF; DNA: TGTGCCAGCAGCTCGACAGGTCGCACAGATACGCAGTATTTT
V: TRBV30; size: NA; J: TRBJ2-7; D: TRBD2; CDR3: CACRLAGYEQYF; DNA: TGTGCCTGTCGACTAGCGGGGTACGAGCAGTACTTC
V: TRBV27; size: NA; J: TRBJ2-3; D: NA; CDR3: CASSLVGPGSTDTQYF; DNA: TGTGCCAGCAGTTTAGTCGGCCCAGGTAGCACAGATACGCAGTATTTT
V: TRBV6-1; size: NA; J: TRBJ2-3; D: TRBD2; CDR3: CASRDSGSITDTQYF; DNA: TGTGCCAGCAGAGATAGCGGGAGTATTACAGATACGCAGTATTTT
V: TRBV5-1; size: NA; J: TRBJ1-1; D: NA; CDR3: CASTPDLNTEAFF; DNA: TGCGCCAGCACCCCGGACCTTAACACTGAAGCTTTCTTT
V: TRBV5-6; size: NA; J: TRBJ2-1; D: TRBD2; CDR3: CASSQGLVDYNEQFF; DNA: TGTGCCAGCAGCCAGGGACTAGTTGACTACAATGAGCAGTTCTTC
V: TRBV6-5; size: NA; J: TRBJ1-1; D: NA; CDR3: CASRPKASGTEAFF; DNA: TGTGCCAGCAGACCGAAGGCGTCGGGGACTGAAGCTTTCTTT
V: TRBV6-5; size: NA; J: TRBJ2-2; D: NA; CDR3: CASSVLAPGELFF; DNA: TGTGCCAGCTCGGTACTAGCTCCCGGGGAGCTGTTTTTT
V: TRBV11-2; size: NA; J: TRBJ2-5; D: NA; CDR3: CASSLAETQYF; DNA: TGTGCCAGCAGCTTAGCAGAGACCCAGTACTTC
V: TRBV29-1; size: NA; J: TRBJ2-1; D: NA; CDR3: CSVISTGHNEQFF; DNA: TGCAGCGTGATCTCGACCGGCCACAATGAGCAGTTCTTC
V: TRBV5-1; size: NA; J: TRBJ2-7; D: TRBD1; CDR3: CASRQGARNEQYF; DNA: TGCGCCAGCCGACAGGGGGCGAGGAACGAGCAGTACTTC
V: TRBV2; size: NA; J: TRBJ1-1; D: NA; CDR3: CASSEATWNTEAFF; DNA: TGTGCCAGCAGTGAAGCAACCTGGAACACTGAAGCTTTCTTT
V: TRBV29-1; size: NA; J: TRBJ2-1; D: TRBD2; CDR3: CSVAAGGRFYEQFF; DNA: TGCAGCGTGGCCGCTGGCGGGAGATTCTATGAGCAGTTCTTC
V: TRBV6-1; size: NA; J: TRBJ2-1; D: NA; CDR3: CASSEFVGDTHNEQFF; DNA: TGTGCCAGCAGTGAGTTCGTGGGGGACACCCACAATGAGCAGTTCTTC
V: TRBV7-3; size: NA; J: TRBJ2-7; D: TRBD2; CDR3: CASSRTSGTREQYF; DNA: TGTGCCAGCAGCCGGACTAGCGGGACTCGAGAGCAGTACTTC
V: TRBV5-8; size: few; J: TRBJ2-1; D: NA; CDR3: CASSFGSGPYNEQFF; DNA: TGTGCCAGCAGCTTCGGGAGCGGGCCTTACAATGAGCAGTTCTTC
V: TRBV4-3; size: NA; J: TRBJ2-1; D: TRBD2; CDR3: CASSLGTSGTRYNEQFF; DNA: TGCGCCAGCAGCCTCGGGACTAGCGGGACTAGGTACAATGAGCAGTTCTTC
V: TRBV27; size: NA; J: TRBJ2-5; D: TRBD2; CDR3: CASSFRAGGPQETQYF; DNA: TGTGCCAGCAGTTTTCGGGCGGGAGGCCCCCAAGAGACCCAGTACTTC
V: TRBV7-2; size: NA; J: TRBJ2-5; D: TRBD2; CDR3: CASSPRLAGVETQYF; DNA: TGTGCCAGCAGCCCCCGACTAGCGGGAGTGGAGACCCAGTACTTC
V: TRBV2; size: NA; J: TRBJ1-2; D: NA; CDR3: CASSRGALSRDYGYTF; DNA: TGTGCCAGCAGTCGGGGTGCCCTTAGCCGTGACTATGGCTACACCTTC
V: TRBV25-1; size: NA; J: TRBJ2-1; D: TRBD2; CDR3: CASTKYGGSNEQFF; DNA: TGTGCCAGCACGAAATACGGCGGGAGCAATGAGCAGTTCTTC
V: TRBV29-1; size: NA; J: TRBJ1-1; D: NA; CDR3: CSVEVTGGGTEAFF; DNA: TGCAGCGTTGAGGTCACCGGAGGGGGAACTGAAGCTTTCTTT
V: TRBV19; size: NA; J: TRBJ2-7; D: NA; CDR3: CASSISSDAYRYEQYF; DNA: TGTGCCAGTAGTATTTCCTCAGACGCGTACCGCTACGAGCAGTACTTC
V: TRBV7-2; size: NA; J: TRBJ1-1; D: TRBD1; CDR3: CASSFFGTQGFEAFF; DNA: TGTGCCAGCAGCTTTTTCGGGACACAGGGGTTTGAAGCTTTCTTT
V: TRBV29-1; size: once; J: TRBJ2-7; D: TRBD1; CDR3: CSVRSDRGRYEQYF; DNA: TGCAGCGTCCGTTCGGACAGGGGGCGCTACGAGCAGTACTTC
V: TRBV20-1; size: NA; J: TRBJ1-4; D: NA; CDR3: CSARGIQGLFF; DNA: TGCAGTGCTAGAGGGATCCAGGGACTGTTTTTT
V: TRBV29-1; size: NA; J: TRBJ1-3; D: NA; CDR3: CSVVYSSGNTIYF; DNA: TGCAGCGTTGTTTACAGCTCTGGAAACACCATATATTTT
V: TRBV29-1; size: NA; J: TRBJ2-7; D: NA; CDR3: CSVTGGFASEQYF; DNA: TGCAGCGTTACGGGCGGATTCGCTTCCGAGCAGTACTTC
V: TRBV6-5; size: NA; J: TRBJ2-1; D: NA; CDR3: CASSYSERREQFF; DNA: TGTGCCAGCAGTTACTCGGAGCGGCGGGAGCAGTTCTTC
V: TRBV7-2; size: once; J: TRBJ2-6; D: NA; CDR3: CASSRIWSSGANVLTF; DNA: TGTGCCAGCAGCCGAATCTGGAGCTCTGGGGCCAACGTCCTGACTTTC
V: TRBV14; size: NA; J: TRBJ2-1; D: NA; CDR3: CASSRYRAYNEQFF; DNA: TGTGCCAGCAGCCGTTACAGGGCCTACAATGAGCAGTTCTTC
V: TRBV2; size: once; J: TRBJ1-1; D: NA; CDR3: CASSREMNTEAFF; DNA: TGTGCCAGCAGTCGAGAGATGAACACTGAAGCTTTCTTT
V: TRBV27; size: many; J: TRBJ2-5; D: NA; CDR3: CASSLNRGLRETQYF; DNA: TGTGCCAGCAGTTTAAATCGCGGGCTAAGGGAGACCCAGTACTTC
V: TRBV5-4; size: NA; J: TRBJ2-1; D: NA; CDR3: CASSVPIGGDNEQFF; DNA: TGTGCCAGCAGCGTCCCGATAGGGGGAGACAATGAGCAGTTCTTC
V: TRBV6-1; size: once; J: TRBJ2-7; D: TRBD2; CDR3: CASSEPGLAGGRSYEQYF; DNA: TGTGCCAGCAGTGAGCCGGGACTAGCGGGAGGGCGTTCCTACGAGCAGTACTTC
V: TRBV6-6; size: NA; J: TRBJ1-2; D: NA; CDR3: CASSSPGRNSYGYTF; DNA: TGTGCCAGCAGTTCCCCCGGACGGAACAGCTATGGCTACACCTTC
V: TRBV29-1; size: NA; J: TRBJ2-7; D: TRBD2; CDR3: CSVRPSGSYEQYF; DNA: TGCAGCGTTCGGCCTAGCGGGAGCTACGAGCAGTACTTC